The rows below give T cell receptor beta chains drawn from one sample of a study of blood T cell repertoires in COVID-19. Libraries were prepared by immunoSEQ multiplex PCR; TCRdb keeps only in-frame clonotypes and omits some of them. The table shows some 130,000 clones, with over 60% occurring only once. Material for sequencing was peripheral blood. The receptors derive from a woman between 70 and 85 years old with acute or convalescent COVID-19. Both conserved end residues are part of each CDR3. The D gene is left open where the match is weak. Clone size is not always given. Where it is, it says once, few, many or a class for expanded clones.

j_call d_call v_call clone_size cdr3_aa cdr3_nt
TRBJ2-5 TRBD1 TRBV5-4 . CASSSRQGGETQYF TGTGCCAGCAGCTCCAGACAGGGTGGAGAGACCCAGTACTTC
TRBJ2-1 . TRBV27 few CASSLWGEPYNEQFF TGTGCCAGCAGTTTATGGGGGGAGCCCTACAATGAGCAGTTCTTC
TRBJ2-5 TRBD2 TRBV11-1 . CASSPGLAAWETQYF TGTGCCAGCAGCCCGGGACTAGCGGCCTGGGAGACCCAGTACTTC
TRBJ2-1 TRBD2 TRBV28 few CASSPGLAGGNEQFF TGTGCCAGCAGTCCGGGACTAGCGGGAGGGAATGAGCAGTTCTTC
TRBJ1-5 TRBD1 TRBV6-5 . CASGQGNQPQHF TGTGCCAGCGGACAGGGGAATCAGCCCCAGCATTTT
TRBJ2-4 . TRBV2 . CASSGGANIQYF TGTGCCAGCAGTGGGGGAGCAAACATTCAGTACTTC
TRBJ1-3 . TRBV3-1/TRBV3-2 few CASSQQGGNTIYF TGTGCCAGCAGCCAACAGGGAGGAAACACCATATATTTT
TRBJ1-1 . TRBV9 . CASSAQTGNTEAFF TGTGCCAGCAGCGCACAGACAGGGAACACTGAAGCTTTCTTT
TRBJ2-4 . TRBV2 . CASRPGTLGQGIQYF TGTGCCAGCAGACCTGGGACACTGGGTCAGGGCATTCAGTACTTC
TRBJ2-1 . TRBV29-1 . CSVLGGLYNEQFF TGCAGCGTTCTAGGGGGTCTGTACAATGAGCAGTTCTTC
TRBJ2-1 TRBD2 TRBV24-1 . CATSDLAVSYNEQFF TGTGCCACCAGTGACCTAGCGGTCTCCTACAATGAGCAGTTCTTC
TRBJ1-1 TRBD1 TRBV19 many CASSTGTGGITRKAFF TGTGCCAGTAGTACCGGGACAGGGGGGATTACCAGGAAAGCTTTCTTT
TRBJ1-5 . TRBV2 . CASRTGGDSNQPQHF TGTGCCAGCAGAACGGGAGGGGATAGCAATCAGCCCCAGCATTTT
TRBJ2-1 TRBD2 TRBV7-2 few CAGASERGRNEQFF TGTGCCGGGGCCTCGGAGCGGGGACGCAATGAGCAGTTCTTC
TRBJ2-1 TRBD1 TRBV28 few CASSSGQELLNEQFF TGTGCCAGCAGTTCCGGACAGGAGCTCCTCAATGAGCAGTTCTTC
TRBJ2-7 . TRBV7-2 . CASSLGWALGEQYF TGTGCCAGCAGCTTAGGCTGGGCCTTGGGCGAGCAGTACTTC
TRBJ2-5 TRBD2 TRBV15 . CATARTSGRETQYF TGTGCCACCGCAAGGACTAGCGGGCGAGAGACCCAGTACTTC
TRBJ1-6 . TRBV5-4 . CASSLELTSGGRGSPLHF TGTGCCAGCAGCTTGGAGTTGACGAGCGGGGGGCGGGGTTCACCCCTCCACTTT
TRBJ2-5 TRBD1 TRBV5-1 . CASSWGTGGETQYF TGCGCCAGCAGCTGGGGGACAGGGGGAGAGACCCAGTACTTC
TRBJ2-1 . TRBV3-1/TRBV3-2 few CASSQGTGYNEQFF TGTGCCAGCAGCCAAGGGACTGGGTACAATGAGCAGTTCTTC
TRBJ2-5 TRBD1 TRBV4-3 . CASSQDLRRGTEETQYF TGCGCCAGCAGCCAAGATCTTAGGCGTGGGACAGAAGAGACCCAGTACTTC
TRBJ2-7 TRBD2 TRBV6-4 . CASGWGGSEQYF TGTGCCAGCGGATGGGGAGGGTCCGAGCAGTACTTC